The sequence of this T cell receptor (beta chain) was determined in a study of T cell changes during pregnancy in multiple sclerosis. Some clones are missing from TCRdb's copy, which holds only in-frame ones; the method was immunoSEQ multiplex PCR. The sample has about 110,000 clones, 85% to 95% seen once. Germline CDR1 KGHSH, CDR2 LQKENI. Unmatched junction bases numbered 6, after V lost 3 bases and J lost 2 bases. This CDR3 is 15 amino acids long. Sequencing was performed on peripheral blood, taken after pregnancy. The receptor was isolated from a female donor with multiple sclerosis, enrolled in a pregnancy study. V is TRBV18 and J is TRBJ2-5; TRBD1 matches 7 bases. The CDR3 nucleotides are TGTGCCAGCTCACCGTACAGGGGAGATCAAGAGACCCAGTACTTC. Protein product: CASSPYRGDQETQYF.